These 32 T cell receptor beta chains share one sample of origin, sequenced in a study of CD8+ T cells in alopecia areata. Markers used for sorting pooled cutaneous lymph node cells were CD4, CD8alpha, NKG2D, NKG2ACE and others. It was cDNA, reverse transcribed from extracted RNA, that served as the sequencing template. TCRdb keeps only in-frame clones here, not all; method: immunoSEQ multiplex PCR. This sample carries 200,000 to 300,000 clones, none of them present only once. The specimen was CD4+ T cells sorted from a lymph node. These receptors were obtained from a C3H/HeJ mouse with alopecia areata. MHC haplotype here: H2-k.

This clone was observed a few times. Germline and genes here are mouse. The read is 4 residues too short to cover the CDR3 end, so that end is filled in from the germline J gene. This chain uses TRBV13-2 with TRBJ1-2, with 11 positions matching TRBD1. The CDR3 length is 15 residues. Unmatched junction bases numbered 0, after V lost 0 bases and J lost 2 bases. Germline V gene data show CDR1 as NNHNN and CDR2 as SYGAGS (reference sequence). The CDR3 bases that were read are TGTGCCAGCGGTGATGGGGACAGGGGGAACTCC. This gives the protein CASGDGDRGNS. The CDR3 in its entirety is CASGDGDRGNSDYTF.

This clone turned up a few times. Genes and germline come from the mouse. The read falls 4 residues short of the CDR3 end, and the missing part is taken from the germline J gene. This sequence joins TRBV12-1 and TRBJ1-1; 9 nucleotides agree with TRBD1. J gave up 4 bases and V 2 bases, and 13 bases lay outside the gene matches. The CDR3 is made up of 17 amino acids. Germline V gives CDR1 SGHSN, CDR2 HYEKVE. The chain's CDR3 is CASSHTGGARNGTEVFF. CDR3 DNA, as far as it was read: TGTGCCAGCTCTCATACAGGGGGCGCGAGGAATGGCACA.

This clone was picked up a small number of times. Genes here carry mouse names. The CDR3 extends 4 residues past the end of the read, so its final part is completed from the germline J gene. The same CDR3 is also encoded by other DNA sequences in this sample. This chain uses TRBV13-1 with TRBJ2-4; TRBD2 matches 10 bases. This CDR3 has 15 residues. With V trimmed by 2 bases and J by 0 bases, 0 bases remained unmatched. CDR1 NSHNY and CDR2 SYGAGN come from the germline V gene. CDR3 region: CASSEGLGSQNTLYF. The covered CDR3 bases are TGTGCCAGCAGTGAGGGACTGGGGAGTCAAAAC.

This clone turned up a few times. Gene names and germline refer to mouse. The CDR3 end falls 4 residues outside the read, so it is completed with the germline J gene. V is TRBV13-2 and J is TRBJ1-2; no reliable D call. CDR3 length equals 11 residues. V lost 8 bases and J 0 bases, leaving 5 bases between the germline ends. The germline CDR1 and CDR2 sequences are NNHNN and SYGAGS (reference sequence). CDR3 region: CASQTNSDYTF. The DNA read from the CDR3 is TGTGCCAGTCAGACAAACTCC.

This clone was counted a few times. Gene names and germline refer to mouse. The read ends 4 residues before the CDR3 terminus; that terminus is restored from the germline J gene. The rearrangement uses TRBV19 and TRBJ2-2; 7 bases fit TRBD1. Germline CDR1 is FNHDT and CDR2 is SITEND (reference sequence). The CDR3 has 16 residues. V was clipped by 1 base and J by 0 bases; unmatched bases: 3. CDR3 bases read: TGTGCCAGCAGTATACCCGGGACAGCAAACACCGGG. Translation gives CASSIPGTANTG. The CDR3 as a whole reads CASSIPGTANTGQLYF.

A remark on this clone: All gene names here are mouse names. The read ends 4 residues before the CDR3 terminus; that terminus is restored from the germline J gene. The genes are TRBV13-2 and TRBJ2-5; TRBD2 matches 11 bases. Germline V CDR1 and CDR2: NNHNN, SYGAGS (reference sequence). The CDR3 runs to 14 residues. The CDR3 DNA, read in part, is TGTGCCAGCGGAGGGACTGGGGGCAGGGAC. Translating it yields CASGGTGGRD. The CDR3 as a whole reads CASGGTGGRDTQYF.

The table lists this clone with a few counts. Gene names are mouse gene names. Coverage ceases 4 residues before the CDR3 finishes, and the germline J gene fills in the end. The sample carries other DNA sequences with the same CDR3. V is TRBV1 and J is TRBJ2-2; 7 bases are shared with TRBD2. The V gene's germline CDR1 is NSQYPW and CDR2 LRSPGD (reference sequence). Germline trimming cut 2 bases from V and 2 bases from J; bases unmatched to any gene: 2. The CDR3 is made up of 15 amino acids. Here the CDR3 reads CTCSALWGNTGQLYF. Incomplete CDR3 DNA: TGCACCTGCAGTGCACTCTGGGGGAACACCGGG.

This clone was recorded many times. Mouse gene names and germline throughout. Partial CDR3 DNA: TGCACCTGCAGTGCAGCCCGGGGGGCTAGTGCAGAA. Translating gives CTCSAARGASAE. The CDR3 in its entirety is CTCSAARGASAETLYF. The chain is built from TRBV1 and TRBJ2-3, with a possible D match to TRBD2 (7 bases). The read terminates 4 residues before the CDR3 end, so the remaining end is supplied by the germline J gene. V lost 1 base to trimming and J lost 0 bases, with 11 bases between them. This CDR3 region has 16 residues. Looked up from germline, CDR1 is NSQYPW and CDR2 is LRSPGD (reference sequence).

This clone has a handful of counts. Gene names refer to mouse genes. Coverage ceases 4 residues before the CDR3 finishes, and the germline J gene fills in the end. The chain couples TRBV1 to TRBJ2-2; D gene uncertain. Germline V lookup: CDR1 NSQYPW, CDR2 LRSPGD (reference sequence). V lost 0 bases and J lost 0, with 8 bases in between. CDR3 size: 16 residues. Partial CDR3 DNA: TGCACCTGCAGTGCAGATTACACAGCAAACACCGGG. Encoded protein: CTCSADYTANTG. The full-length CDR3 reads as CTCSADYTANTGQLYF.

Notes on this clone: Gene names denote mouse genes. The read gets to within 4 residues of the CDR3 end, and the germline J gene fills in the rest. The rearrangement links TRBV13-3 to TRBJ2-4; maybe TRBD1 (5 bases). V lost 0 bases to trimming and J lost 0 bases, with 11 bases between them. CDR3 length: 16 residues. Per germline, CDR1 NNHDY and CDR2 SYVADS. Incomplete CDR3 DNA: TGTGCCAGCAGTGATGCAGGGCAGTCTAGTCAAAAC. It yields the protein CASSDAGQSSQN. The complete CDR3 sequence is CASSDAGQSSQNTLYF.

This clone was observed a few times. The germline and genes are mouse ones. The sequenced CDR3 bases are TGTGCCAGCAGCCAAGAAGGGACTGGGGGGGTCTAT. Translation gives CASSQEGTGGVY. The complete CDR3 reads CASSQEGTGGVYEQYF. The chain uses TRBV5 and TRBJ2-7, with 13 bases matching TRBD2. The read stops 4 residues short of the end of the CDR3; the missing end is completed from the germline J gene. Germline trimming cut 0 bases from V and 3 bases from J; bases unmatched to any gene: 2. In germline, CDR1 is LGHNA, CDR2 YNLKQL (reference sequence). This CDR3 is built from 16 residues.

Comment on this clone: Mouse gene names and germline throughout. The read gets to within 4 residues of the CDR3 end, and the germline J gene fills in the rest. The rearrangement links TRBV13-1 to TRBJ2-7; 8 positions agree with TRBD2. This CDR3 spans 15 amino acids. CDR1 and CDR2 from the germline V gene are NSHNY and SYGAGN. Germline trimming cut 1 base from V and 0 bases from J; bases unmatched to any gene: 3. Here the CDR3 reads CASSDPLGGSYEQYF. The CDR3 DNA, read in part, is TGTGCCAGCAGTGATCCGCTGGGGGGCTCCTAT.

This clone was picked up a small number of times. The germline and genes are mouse ones. Read data end 4 residues before the CDR3 end; the end is taken from the germline J gene. At the DNA level, this CDR3 is encoded by other sequences in the same sample as well. V usage is TRBV13-2 and J usage is TRBJ2-1; D gene ambiguous. The CDR3 covers 11 residues. CDR1 is NNHNN and CDR2 is SYGAGS in the germline V gene (reference sequence). The CDR3: CASGDWAEQFF. CDR3 DNA, as far as it was read: TGTGCCAGCGGTGACTGGGCT.

On this clone: Gene names denote mouse genes. Incomplete CDR3 DNA: TGTGCCAGCAGTACTCACTGGGGGGGGAGCTCCTAT. Protein product: CASSTHWGGSSY. The complete CDR3 reads CASSTHWGGSSYEQYF. This rearrangement joins TRBV19 to TRBJ2-7; 10 nucleotides agree with TRBD2. Read data end 4 residues before the CDR3 end; the end is taken from the germline J gene. Trimming cost V 3 bases and J 0 bases; bases outside gene matches: 6. The CDR3 length is 16 residues. CDR1 is FNHDT and CDR2 is SITEND in the germline V gene (reference sequence).

The sample holds many counts of this clone. Here the gene names and germline are mouse. Read sequence stops 4 residues before the CDR3 end, and the germline J gene provides the missing end. V and J are TRBV17 and TRBJ2-2; no definite D call. The CDR3 length is 14 residues. Germline values: CDR1 MNHDT, CDR2 YYDKIL. With 3 bases removed from V and 2 bases from J, the gap between germline ends came to 7 bases. CDR3 protein: CASSRRHNTGQLYF. CDR3 bases read: TGTGCTAGCAGTAGGAGACATAACACCGGG.

Worth noting for this clone: Gene names and germline match the mouse. The read terminates 4 residues before the CDR3 end, so the remaining end is supplied by the germline J gene. The V call is TRBV13-1, the J call TRBJ2-2, with 9 positions matching TRBD2. In germline, CDR1 is NSHNY, CDR2 SYGAGN. J lost 1 base, V lost 3 bases, and 4 bases had no gene match. This CDR3 has 16 amino acids. The chain's CDR3 is CASSAPGLGNTGQLYF. CDR3 DNA, as far as it was read: TGTGCCAGCAGTGCTCCGGGACTGGGAAACACCGGG.

Details on this clone: The listed genes are named as in mouse. From the germline J gene comes the end of the CDR3, since the read stops 4 residues before it. The chain links TRBV31 to TRBJ1-1; D perhaps matches TRBD1 (6 bases). The CDR3 loop spans 12 amino acids. CDR1 GKSSPN and CDR2 SITVG come from the germline V gene. The DNA read from the CDR3 is TGTGCCTGGAGTCCCGGACAGAAA. Its protein is CAWSPGQK. The full CDR3 protein reads CAWSPGQKEVFF.

Comments on this clone: The germline and genes are mouse ones. The read gets to within 4 residues of the CDR3 end, and the germline J gene fills in the rest. The same CDR3 arises from other DNA sequences in this sample as well. The V gene is TRBV31, the J gene TRBJ2-5, with 8 bases fitting TRBD2. In germline, CDR1 is GKSSPN, CDR2 SITVG. Germline trimming cut 1 base from V and 0 bases from J; bases unmatched to any gene: 3. The CDR3 runs 15 residues. This chain's CDR3 is CAWSPGLGNQDTQYF. Partial CDR3 DNA: TGTGCCTGGAGTCCAGGACTGGGTAACCAAGAC.

Note on this clone: Gene and germline names: mouse. CDR3 loop: CASSITDWGGDTQYF. CDR3 bases read: TGTGCCAGCAGTATAACGGACTGGGGGGGCGAC. V and J are TRBV19 and TRBJ2-5; 13 nucleotides line up with TRBD2. With the read ending 4 residues before the CDR3 end, the germline J gene is used to fill in that end. In germline, CDR1 is FNHDT, CDR2 SITEND (reference sequence). The CDR3 length is 15 residues.

The sample holds a few counts of this clone. Gene and germline names: mouse. The missing CDR3 end, 4 residues past where the read stops, is filled in from the germline J gene. The chain combines TRBV5 with TRBJ2-5, with 7 bases matching TRBD1. Losses at the gene ends were 4 bases for V and 1 base for J; bases not matched to a gene: 8. The germline V gene has CDR1 LGHNA and CDR2 YNLKQL (reference sequence). The CDR3 is 16 residues long. The CDR3 loop reads CASSPSRQGYQDTQYF. The sequenced CDR3 bases are TGTGCCAGCAGCCCCTCCAGACAGGGATACCAAGAC.

The table lists this clone with a few counts. The germline and genes are mouse ones. Read data end 4 residues before the CDR3 end; the end is taken from the germline J gene. The genes are TRBV1 and TRBJ2-1; TRBD2 agrees at 7 bases. CDR1 NSQYPW and CDR2 LRSPGD come from the germline V gene (reference sequence). Germline trimming cut 1 base from V and 3 bases from J; bases unmatched to any gene: 3. This CDR3 is 15 amino acids long. CDR3 DNA (partial): TGCACCTGCAGTGCAGCGACTGGGAGCTATGCT. Translating it yields CTCSAATGSYA. The CDR3, in full, reads CTCSAATGSYAEQFF.

This clone was counted a few times. This likely traces to a read error, being one base from a far larger clone. Gene names follow the mouse nomenclature. Sequencing ends 4 residues short of the CDR3 end; the germline J gene provides the rest. This CDR3 is also generated by other DNA sequences in the sample. The chain carries TRBV19 and TRBJ1-2; 8 positions agree with TRBD1. The CDR3 consists of 13 residues. Germline values: CDR1 FNHDT, CDR2 SITEND (reference sequence). The trim removed 4 bases at V and 4 bases at J, leaving 3 bases unmatched. Incomplete CDR3 DNA: TGTGCCAGCAGTCGACAGGGGAGCTCC. As protein: CASSRQGSS. The entire CDR3 sequence reads CASSRQGSSDYTF.

With respect to this clone: Mouse germline and gene names are used. The CDR3 extends 4 residues past the end of the read, so its final part is completed from the germline J gene. The V gene is TRBV1, the J gene TRBJ2-3, with TRBD2 matching 8 bases. This CDR3 is 13 amino acids long. The V gene's germline CDR1 is NSQYPW and CDR2 LRSPGD (reference sequence). The ends lost 7 bases at V and 3 bases at J; junction bases unmatched: 3. CDR3 loop: CTCTGGRAETLYF. The CDR3 bases that were read are TGCACCTGCACTGGGGGGCGGGCAGAA.

Concerning this clone itself: Each gene name is a mouse one. The missing CDR3 end, 4 residues past where the read stops, is filled in from the germline J gene. The chain joins TRBV13-2 to TRBJ2-1; 10 bases are a match to TRBD1. With V trimmed by 0 bases and J by 1 base, 1 base remained unmatched. Germline V gene sequence: CDR1 NNHNN, CDR2 SYGAGS (reference sequence). The CDR3 consists of 16 residues. CDR3 loop: CASGDVGQGNYAEQFF. Incomplete CDR3 DNA: TGTGCCAGCGGTGATGTGGGACAGGGGAACTATGCT.

A note on this clone: Genes and germline are mouse. Read data end 4 residues before the CDR3 end; the end is taken from the germline J gene. V usage is TRBV13-1 and J usage is TRBJ2-7, with 8 bases aligning to TRBD2. Germline values: CDR1 NSHNY, CDR2 SYGAGN. The V segment lost 5 bases and the J segment 0 bases; nucleotides outside the gene matches: 1. The CDR3 totals 13 residues. The CDR3 bases that were read are TGTGCCAGCAGGACTGGGGACTCCTAT. It is translated as CASRTGDSY. In full, the CDR3 is CASRTGDSYEQYF.

Details on this clone: These gene names are mouse names. The read gets to within 4 residues of the CDR3 end, and the germline J gene fills in the rest. The chain uses TRBV5 and TRBJ2-3, with TRBD2 identical over 12 bases. Trimming cost V 1 base and J 0 bases; bases outside gene matches: 5. The CDR3 contains 18 residues. Per germline, CDR1 LGHNA and CDR2 YNLKQL (reference sequence). This CDR3 is CASSQAGTGGTSAETLYF. CDR3 bases read: TGTGCCAGCAGCCAAGCCGGGACTGGGGGGACTAGTGCAGAA.

As to this clone: The genes are named according to mouse. The read halts 4 residues ahead of the CDR3 end, with the missing end drawn from the germline J gene. The same CDR3 also results from other DNA sequences found in this sample. The chain carries TRBV17 and TRBJ2-5; 14 bases map to TRBD2. Germline lookup yields CDR1 MNHDT and CDR2 YYDKIL. The CDR3 length is 16 residues. Incomplete CDR3 DNA: TGTGCTAGCAGTTCCGGGACTGGGGGGGCGCGGGAC. Amino acids: CASSSGTGGARD. The entire CDR3 sequence reads CASSSGTGGARDTQYF.

About this clone: Germline and genes: mouse. The same CDR3 arises from other DNA sequences in this sample as well. The sequenced CDR3 bases are TGTGCCAGCAGCCAAGAAGGACAGGGGGAC. Translation: CASSQEGQGD. The whole CDR3 sequence is CASSQEGQGDTQYF. The rearrangement links TRBV5 to TRBJ2-5; 9 nucleotides line up with TRBD1. Coverage ceases 4 residues before the CDR3 finishes, and the germline J gene fills in the end. CDR3 length equals 14 residues. CDR1 and CDR2 (germline): LGHNA, YNLKQL (reference sequence).

This clone has more than one count but fewer than ten. All gene names here are mouse names. The sequenced fragment ends 4 residues before the CDR3 boundary, so the rest is inferred from the germline J gene. The rearrangement joins TRBV19 to TRBJ2-5, with 11 bases identical to TRBD2. This CDR3 contains 15 residues. Germline values: CDR1 FNHDT, CDR2 SITEND (reference sequence). Trimming removed 5 bases from V and 1 base from J; junction bases left unmatched: 3. The CDR3: CASSRTGGYQDTQYF. CDR3 DNA, as far as it was read: TGTGCCAGCAGCCGGACTGGGGGGTACCAAGAC. Using reference TRBV19 and TRBJ2-5 for the parts outside the CDR3, the full variable domain is GGIITQTPKFLIGQEGQKLTLKCQQNFNHDTMYWYRQDSGKGLRLIYYSITENDLQKGDLSEGYDASREKKSSFSLTVTSAQKNEMAVFLCASSRTGGYQDTQYFGPGTRLLVL.

This clone was seen more than once but under ten times. Gene labels here are mouse ones. The read falls 4 residues short of the CDR3 end, and the missing part is taken from the germline J gene. The V and J genes are TRBV1 and TRBJ2-1; 7 bases fit TRBD2. The V gene's germline CDR1 is NSQYPW and CDR2 LRSPGD (reference sequence). With V trimmed by 1 base and J by 0 bases, 3 bases remained unmatched. This CDR3 contains 16 residues. Partial CDR3 DNA: TGCACCTGCAGTGCAGGGGGGGGTAATAACTATGCT. It encodes CTCSAGGGNNYA. The full CDR3 protein is CTCSAGGGNNYAEQFF. Variable domain in full (rest from reference TRBV1 and TRBJ2-1): VTLLEQNPRWRLVPRGQAVNLRCILKNSQYPWMSWYQQDLQKQLQWLFTLRSPGDKEVKSLPGADYLATRVTDTELRLQVANMSQGRTLYCTCSAGGGNNYAEQFFGPGTRLTVL.

Turning to this clone: The gene names given are mouse names. The CDR3 end is not reached by the read, which stops 4 residues before it; the germline J gene fills it in. V gene TRBV1 combines with J gene TRBJ1-1; D gene ambiguous. V was trimmed by 0 bases and J by 1 base, leaving 6 bases between them. The CDR3 spans 14 residues. Germline lookup yields CDR1 NSQYPW and CDR2 LRSPGD (reference sequence). The CDR3: CTCSADQQNTEVFF. Incomplete CDR3 DNA: TGCACCTGCAGTGCAGATCAACAAAACACA.

Regarding this clone: The gene names here belong to mouse. The read comes to an end 4 residues before the CDR3 does, leaving the germline J gene to fill in the end. The gene calls are TRBV13-1 and TRBJ2-7; 12 positions match TRBD2. The trim removed 5 bases at V and 2 bases at J, leaving 5 bases unmatched. The CDR3 totals 15 residues. Germline loops: CDR1 NSHNY, CDR2 SYGAGN. CDR3 protein: CASSNRDWGAYEQYF. The sequenced part of the CDR3 DNA is TGTGCCAGCAGCAACCGGGACTGGGGGGCCTAT.